Listed here are 25 T cell receptor beta chains from one sample, sequenced in a study of monozygotic twins with inflammatory bowel disease. TCRdb processed the 5' RACE reads again and assigns one entry to each CDR3 protein, with no DNA. The sample includes some 300,000 distinct CDR3 sequences. Material: blood. Receptors originate from a human donor with ulcerative colitis or Crohn's disease, or a healthy co-twin of an affected twin (not recorded which).

This rearrangement joins TRBV5-1 to TRBJ1-3. Germline V gene lookup returns CDR1 SGHRS and CDR2 YFSETQ. CDR3 length: 13 residues. CDR3: CASSPYMGNTIYF.

CDR3 residues: CASSPVQGPGSYNEQFF. The chain links TRBV7-9 to TRBJ2-1; TCRdb designates TRBD1, a call that cannot be tested without DNA. CDR1 and CDR2 (germline): SEHNR, FQNEAQ (reference sequence). This CDR3 is 17 amino acids long.

The CDR3: CSARDWSGNYGYTF. The genes are TRBV20-1 and TRBJ1-2. From germline, CDR1 is DFQATT and CDR2 SNEGSKA (reference sequence). The CDR3 consists of 14 residues.

The gene calls are TRBV9 and TRBJ1-3; TCRdb's D call, TRBD1, is unchecked because there is no DNA. CDR1 is SGDLS and CDR2 is YYNGEE in the germline V gene. The CDR3 has 18 amino acids. CDR3: CASSVDPGQGLSGNTIYF.

This sequence joins TRBV6-5 and TRBJ1-2. This CDR3 has 13 amino acids. CDR1 is MNHEY, CDR2 SVGAGI, per germline. CDR3 residues: CASSRGIYYGYTF.

The chain carries TRBV29-1 and TRBJ1-2; TCRdb names TRBD1, which stays unverified in the absence of DNA. The germline V gene encodes CDR1 SQVTM and CDR2 ANQGSEA. This CDR3 is 19 amino acids long. The CDR3 sequence: CSAQSPPGTGGESSYGYTF.

V gene TRBV27 combines with J gene TRBJ2-7; lacking DNA, the TRBD1 call made by TCRdb goes unchecked. The CDR3 extends over 14 amino acids. The germline CDR1 and CDR2 sequences are MNHEY and SMNVEV (reference sequence). This CDR3 reads CASSFRQGSYEQYF.

The V call is TRBV10-3, the J call TRBJ2-1; the TCRdb call, TRBD2, lacks DNA for checking. Germline V lookup: CDR1 ENHRY, CDR2 SYGVKD. This CDR3 comprises 15 residues. CDR3 sequence: CAINRASGNNNEQFF.

The V and J genes are TRBV29-1 and TRBJ2-3. This CDR3 has 12 residues. The germline CDR1 and CDR2 sequences are SQVTM and ANQGSEA. Here the CDR3 reads CSVRPSTDTQYF.

This rearrangement joins TRBV20-1 to TRBJ1-5; TCRdb designates TRBD1, a call that cannot be tested without DNA. CDR1 and CDR2 from the germline V gene are DFQATT and SNEGSKA (reference sequence). The CDR3 has 13 amino acids. The chain's CDR3 is CSARAQGNQPQHF.

The V and J genes are TRBV28 and TRBJ2-3; TCRdb lists TRBD2, though no DNA is available to test this call. The germline V gene has CDR1 MDHEN and CDR2 SYDVKM. This CDR3 has 16 residues. The CDR3 loop is CASSLRTSGVVDTQYF.

The chain has TRBV11-1 and TRBJ2-4; TCRdb's D call, TRBD1, is unchecked because there is no DNA. Germline V lookup: CDR1 SGHAT, CDR2 FQDESV (reference sequence). The CDR3 covers 18 residues. The chain's CDR3 is CASSSITPGQLAKNIQYF.

The rearrangement links TRBV5-1 to TRBJ2-7; TCRdb calls TRBD2, which cannot be checked without DNA. The CDR3 consists of 16 residues. Looked up from germline, CDR1 is SGHRS and CDR2 is YFSETQ. CDR3 loop: CASTQAGGAGTYEQYF.

This chain connects TRBV7-9 to TRBJ2-1; absent DNA, TCRdb's TRBD2 call cannot be checked. CDR1 and CDR2 (germline): SEHNR, FQNEAQ (reference sequence). The CDR3 sequence is 15 residues long. CDR3 protein: CASSILAGVNNEQFF.

The chain has TRBV7-2 and TRBJ2-7; TCRdb's D gene call, TRBD2, goes unchecked for lack of DNA. Per the germline V gene, CDR1 is SGHTA and CDR2 is FQGNSA. The CDR3 spans 17 residues. CDR3 in amino acids: CASSPGLAGGDSYEQYF.

The rearrangement links TRBV7-2 to TRBJ2-1. This CDR3 region has 14 residues. Germline V gene lookup returns CDR1 SGHTA and CDR2 FQGNSA. The CDR3 region is CASSSYKSYNEQFF.

The chain uses TRBV6-5 and TRBJ1-5; with no DNA, the TCRdb D assignment of TRBD1 cannot be verified. The CDR3 extends over 16 amino acids. Germline CDR1 reads MNHEY; CDR2 reads SVGAGI. The CDR3 spells CASSYGRGGFNQPQHF.

The V gene is TRBV13, the J gene TRBJ1-6; with no DNA, the TCRdb D assignment of TRBD1 cannot be verified. Germline CDR1 and CDR2: PRHDT and FYEKMQ (reference sequence). This CDR3 comprises 15 residues. The CDR3 here is CASSLEQGAYSPLHF. Together with reference TRBV13 and TRBJ1-6, the CDR3 gives the full variable domain: AAGVIQSPRHLIKEKRETATLKCYPIPRHDTVYWYQQGPGQDPQFLISFYEKMQSDKGSIPDRFSAQQFSDYHSELNMSSLELGDSALYFCASSLEQGAYSPLHFGNGTRLTVT.

J is TRBJ2-1 and V is TRBV29-1; TCRdb's D call of TRBD1 is untestable without DNA. Germline assignment: CDR1 SQVTM and CDR2 ANQGSEA. The CDR3 spans 13 residues. CDR3 sequence reads: CSVDRGGGREQFF.

The V call is TRBV28, the J call TRBJ1-1; TCRdb's assignment of TRBD1 cannot be checked, as there is no DNA. The CDR3 is made up of 14 amino acids. CDR1 and CDR2 (germline): MDHEN, SYDVKM. The CDR3 sequence is CASSNTDREAEAFF.

This CDR3 reads CASSSISYNEQFF. The genes are TRBV5-6 and TRBJ2-1. Germline loops: CDR1 SGHDT, CDR2 YYEEEE. This CDR3 is 13 amino acids long.

This chain connects TRBV28 to TRBJ2-5; no DNA is available, so the TRBD1 call from TCRdb remains unchecked. In germline, CDR1 is MDHEN, CDR2 SYDVKM. The CDR3 spans 13 residues. CDR3 sequence reads: CASSFQGAVTQYF.

The rearrangement links TRBV28 to TRBJ2-7. Germline V gene data show CDR1 as MDHEN and CDR2 as SYDVKM. The CDR3 loop spans 18 amino acids. The CDR3 is CASILPPIADRTTYEQYF.

The rearrangement joins TRBV6-6 to TRBJ2-2. Germline V gene sequence: CDR1 MNHNY, CDR2 SVGAGI (reference sequence). The CDR3 spans 14 residues. The CDR3 loop is CASSDSRLRSSLFF.

The rearrangement uses TRBV6-1 and TRBJ2-5; no DNA is available, so the TRBD1 call from TCRdb remains unchecked. The CDR3 covers 16 residues. Germline values: CDR1 MNHNS, CDR2 SASEGT. CDR3 in amino acids: CASSQGGAGVQETQYF.